A single sample is the source of the 18 T cell receptor beta chains below, sequenced in a study of post-analysis software for immune sequencing data. These TCRs are of unknown antigen specificity. Study-wide results and limits: Patients used five TRBV segments, including TRBV5-6, TRBV5-1 and TRBV20-1, more often than controls.

Unique molecular identifiers were built into the TCR beta cDNA libraries. TCRdb analysed the PCR reads with MiXCR anew, one entry per CDR3 protein. The sample yields hundreds of thousands of distinct CDR3 sequences, around 64% seen once. Sequences were obtained from blood. All receptors come from a girl aged 2-10 years with multiple sclerosis.

This clonotype was counted between two and nine times. The chain employs TRBV2 and TRBJ2-5, with D possibly TRBD2 on 6 matching bases. Trimming pared 3 bases from V and 5 bases from J, leaving 10 bases between. The CDR3 consists of 13 residues. Germline CDR1 is SNHLY and CDR2 is FYNNEI. The CDR3 sequence is CASSEEGRETQYF. Written as DNA, the CDR3 is TGTGCCAGCAGTGAGGAGGGCAGGGAGACCCAGTACTTC. Based on the CDR3 plus reference TRBV2 and TRBJ2-5, the full variable domain is EPEVTQTPSHQVTQMGQEVILRCVPISNHLYFYWYRQILGQKVEFLVSFYNNEISEKSEIFDDQFSVERPDGSNFTLKIRSTKLEDSAMYFCASSEEGRETQYFGPGTRLLVL.

This clonotype was observed a few times. The V call is TRBV3-1, the J call TRBJ2-1; TRBD2 matches at 9 bases. The CDR3 runs 13 residues. V was clipped by 5 bases and J by 8 bases; unmatched bases: 4. Germline V lookup: CDR1 LGHDT, CDR2 YNNKEL (reference sequence). The CDR3 sequence: CASSSGLADEQFF. The CDR3, as DNA: TGTGCCAGCAGCTCGGGACTAGCCGATGAGCAGTTCTTC.

V is TRBV25-1 and J is TRBJ1-2; no clear D gene. The V gene's germline CDR1 is MGHDK and CDR2 SYGVNS. Trimming left V 8 bases short and J 8 bases short, with 15 bases between. The CDR3 has 12 amino acids. CDR3 nucleotides: TGTGCCAGCTCCGGCGGGTTCTACGGCTACACCTTC. This encodes CASSGGFYGYTF.

The chain employs TRBV9 and TRBJ2-3; D gene unclear. From germline, CDR1 is SGDLS and CDR2 YYNGEE. V was shortened by 0 bases and J by 0 bases, with 5 bases between the two germline ends. The CDR3 spans 14 residues. DNA for the CDR3: TGTGCCAGCAGCGTAGAAACCAGCACAGATACGCAGTATTTT. Its protein product is CASSVETSTDTQYF.

The chain employs TRBV6-5 and TRBJ1-2; D not resolved. The V end lost 2 bases, the J end lost 4 bases, and 17 bases lay between the germline ends. The CDR3 has 16 amino acids. Germline assignment: CDR1 MNHEY and CDR2 SVGAGI. The CDR3 bases are TGTGCCAGCAGTTACGCTGTCCCTACTTTATTCTATGGCTACACCTTC. It translates to CASSYAVPTLFYGYTF.

This clonotype has only a few counts. V is TRBV29-1 and J is TRBJ2-5; unclear D gene. Deletions cut 4 bases from V and 2 bases from J, with 8 bases between. Germline V gene sequence: CDR1 SQVTM, CDR2 ANQGSEA. The CDR3 totals 12 residues. The CDR3 sequence is CSVGGRQETQYF. The CDR3 DNA is TGCAGCGTTGGGGGTCGACAAGAGACCCAGTACTTC.

The V gene is TRBV7-6, the J gene TRBJ2-7, with D maybe TRBD2 (6 bases). The CDR3 loop spans 15 amino acids. Germline CDR1 reads SGHVS; CDR2 reads FNYEAQ. Trimming left V 1 base short and J 0 bases short, with 10 bases between. The CDR3 loop is CASSLGDGSSYEQYF. CDR3 in DNA: TGTGCCAGCAGCTTAGGGGACGGGAGCTCCTACGAGCAGTACTTC. Full variable domain (missing parts from reference TRBV7-6 and TRBJ2-7): GAGVSQSPRYKVTKRGQDVALRCDPISGHVSLYWYRQALGQGPEFLTYFNYEAQQDKSGLPNDRFSAERPEGSISTLTIQRTEQRDSAMYRCASSLGDGSSYEQYFGPGTRLTVT.

This clonotype was detected only a few times. This chain connects TRBV7-2 to TRBJ1-1, with a weak D call TRBD1 (5 bases). CDR3 length equals 13 residues. V was shortened by 5 bases and J by 3 bases, with 10 bases between the two germline ends. Per germline, CDR1 SGHTA and CDR2 FQGNSA. The CDR3 spells CASSRGRYTEAFF. In DNA form, the CDR3 reads TGTGCCAGCAGCCGGGGCAGGTACACTGAAGCTTTCTTT.

This sequence joins TRBV12-3 or TRBV12-4 and TRBJ2-1; D is unclear. V dropped 2 bases and J dropped 0 bases, with 14 bases sitting between them. The CDR3 is 17 amino acids. CDR3 coding DNA: TGTGCCAGCAGTTTATTCCAAGCTCAGTACTCCTACAATGAGCAGTTCTTC. It specifies CASSLFQAQYSYNEQFF.

The chain uses TRBV5-6 and TRBJ2-1; 7 bases line up with TRBD2. The CDR3 length is 17 residues. J gave up 0 bases and V 4 bases, and 10 bases lay outside the gene matches. Germline V CDR1 and CDR2: SGHDT, YYEEEE. CDR3 nucleotide sequence: TGTGCCAGCAGCGTGAGATGGCAGCGGGGCTCCTACAATGAGCAGTTCTTC. Protein sequence: CASSVRWQRGSYNEQFF.

DNA of the CDR3: TGTGCCAGCAGAACAAGCGGGGACAACACAGATACGCAGTATTTT. It encodes CASRTSGDNTDTQYF. The chain is built from TRBV7-6 and TRBJ2-3; D is possibly TRBD2 (7 bases). The germline V gene has CDR1 SGHVS and CDR2 FNYEAQ. The CDR3 runs 15 residues. Trimming pared 6 bases from V and 2 bases from J, leaving 15 bases between.

The CDR3 DNA is TGCGCCAGCAGCGGGACCGGACTAGTCGTTTCAATCAATGAGCAGTTCTTC. Translation: CASSGTGLVVSINEQFF. The chain carries TRBV5-1 and TRBJ2-1, with TRBD2 matching over 7 bases. The length of the CDR3 is 17 residues. Unmatched junction bases numbered 16, after V lost 4 bases and J lost 6 bases. Germline V gives CDR1 SGHRS, CDR2 YFSETQ.

Only a few counts were recorded for this clonotype. J is TRBJ1-6 and V is TRBV6-4; weak D call: TRBD1 (5 bases). The V gene's germline CDR1 is MRHNA and CDR2 SNTAGT. Between the trimmed V and J ends, which lost 10 bases and 4 bases, there was a span of 17 bases. The CDR3 runs to 15 residues. CDR3 in amino acids: CANPTVRRYNSPLHF. For the CDR3, the DNA is TGTGCCAACCCGACAGTCCGGCGTTATAATTCACCCCTCCACTTT.

V is TRBV13 and J is TRBJ2-5; TRBD2 matches 12 bases. The CDR3 runs to 16 residues. Germline CDR1 PRHDT, CDR2 FYEKMQ (reference sequence). The V gene end was trimmed by 4 bases and the J gene end by 4 bases; junction bases not matched to a gene: 7. CDR3: CASSYSPGLAGETQYF. The CDR3, as DNA: TGTGCCAGCAGCTACAGCCCGGGACTAGCGGGAGAGACCCAGTACTTC.

In its sample, this clonotype was seen once. The chain recombines TRBV7-2 with TRBJ2-3; 8 nucleotides line up with TRBD2. The V segment lost 5 bases and the J segment 0 bases; nucleotides outside the gene matches: 4. CDR3 length: 15 amino acids. Germline V lookup: CDR1 SGHTA, CDR2 FQGNSA. CDR3 sequence (DNA): TGTGCCAGCAGCGTTAGCGGGGAGAGCACAGATACGCAGTATTTT. Residues: CASSVSGESTDTQYF.

CDR3 amino acids: CASSFTGGMATEAFF. The CDR3 nucleotides read TGTGCCAGCAGTTTTACAGGGGGTATGGCCACTGAAGCTTTCTTT. J is TRBJ1-1 and V is TRBV12-3 or TRBV12-4, with 8 bases matching TRBD1. This CDR3 has 15 amino acids. The trim removed 3 bases at V and 4 bases at J, leaving 7 bases unmatched.

The genes are TRBV5-1 and TRBJ2-3, with 7 bases fitting TRBD1. V lost 4 bases, J lost 1 base, and 6 bases stayed unmatched. The germline V gene encodes CDR1 SGHRS and CDR2 YFSETQ. The CDR3 has 15 residues. The CDR3 DNA is TGCGCCAGCAGCGGATTCGGACAGGGCACAGATACGCAGTATTTT. Encoded protein: CASSGFGQGTDTQYF.

The chain uses TRBV4-3 and TRBJ1-1; 10 nucleotides match TRBD1. The J segment lost 1 base and the V segment lost 0 bases, leaving 5 bases of the junction unmatched. The CDR3 runs 17 residues. Germline V gene lookup returns CDR1 LGHNA and CDR2 YSLEER. CDR3 sequence reads: CASSQETGGWGNTEAFF. Written as DNA, the CDR3 is TGCGCCAGCAGCCAAGAGACAGGGGGCTGGGGGAACACTGAAGCTTTCTTT.